This T cell receptor beta chain originates from a study of identical twins. Study-wide results and limits: Twin sharing of out-of-frame TCR alpha was underestimated by models in monozygotic pairs.

About this clonotype: Antigen: not known.

Among all donors, each was a healthy Caucasian. In TCRdb, the 5' RACE reads were re-called with MiXCR into one record per CDR3 protein. Of 430,000 or so distinct CDR3 sequences listed, roughly 26% are singletons. These data were also reused for a study on T cells expressing NK-cell markers. That source adds: All TCR beta repertoires analysed originated from sorted CD3+CD56+NKG2C+, CD3+CD56+NKG2C- and CD3+CD56-NKG2C+ T cells. Of CD8+ T cells, roughly 1.0-8% belonged to dominant NKG2C+ clonotypes in five to seven donors.

Sequences were obtained from CD4+ T cells sorted from blood. This TCR was recovered from a woman younger than 35 in good health.

CDR3 bases: TGTGCCAGCAGCCAAGAATGGGAGCGGGGATCAGCCAAAAACATTCAGTACTTC. It is translated as CASSQEWERGSAKNIQYF. This chain uses TRBV4-2 with TRBJ2-4, with 7 bases that match TRBD2. V lost 0 bases, J lost 0 bases, and 8 bases stayed unmatched. CDR3 length equals 18 residues. Germline V lookup: CDR1 LGHNA, CDR2 YNFKEQ.